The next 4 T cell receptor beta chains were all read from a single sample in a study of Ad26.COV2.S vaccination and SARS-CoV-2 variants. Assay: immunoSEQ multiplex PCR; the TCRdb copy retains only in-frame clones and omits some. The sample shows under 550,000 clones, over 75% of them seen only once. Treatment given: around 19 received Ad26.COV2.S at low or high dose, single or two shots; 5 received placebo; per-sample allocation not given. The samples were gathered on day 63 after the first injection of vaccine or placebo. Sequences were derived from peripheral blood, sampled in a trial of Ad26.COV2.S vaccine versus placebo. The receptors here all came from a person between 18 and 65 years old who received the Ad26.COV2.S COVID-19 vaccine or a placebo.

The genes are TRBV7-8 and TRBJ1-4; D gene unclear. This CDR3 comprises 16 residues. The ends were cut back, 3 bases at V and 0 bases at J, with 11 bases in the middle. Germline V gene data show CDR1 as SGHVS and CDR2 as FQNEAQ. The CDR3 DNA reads TGTGCCAGCAGCTTTAGATCGGACGCAACTAATGAAAAACTGTTTTTT. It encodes CASSFRSDATNEKLFF.

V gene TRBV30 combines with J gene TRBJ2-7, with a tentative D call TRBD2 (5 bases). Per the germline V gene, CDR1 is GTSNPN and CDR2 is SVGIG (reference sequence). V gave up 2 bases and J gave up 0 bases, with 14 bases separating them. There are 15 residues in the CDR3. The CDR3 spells CAWSLGSVSSYEQYF. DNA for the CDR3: TGTGCCTGGAGTTTAGGTAGCGTTAGCTCCTACGAGCAGTACTTC.

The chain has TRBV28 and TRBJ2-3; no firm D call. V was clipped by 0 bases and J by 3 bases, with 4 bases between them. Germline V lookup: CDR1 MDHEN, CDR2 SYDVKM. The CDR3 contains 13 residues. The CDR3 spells CASSLWMTDTQYF. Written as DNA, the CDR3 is TGTGCCAGCAGTTTATGGATGACAGATACGCAGTATTTT.

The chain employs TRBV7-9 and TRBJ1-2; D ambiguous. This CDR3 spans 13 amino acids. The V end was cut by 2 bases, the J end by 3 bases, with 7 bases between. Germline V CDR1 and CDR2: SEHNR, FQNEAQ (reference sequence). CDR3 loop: CASSLLTDYGYTF. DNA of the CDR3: TGTGCCAGCAGCTTATTGACGGACTATGGCTACACCTTC. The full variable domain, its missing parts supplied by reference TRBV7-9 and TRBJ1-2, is DTGVSQNPRHKITKRGQNVTFRCDPISEHNRLYWYRQTLGQGPEFLTYFQNEAQLEKSRLLSDRFSAERPKGSFSTLEIQRTEQGDSAMYLCASSLLTDYGYTFGSGTRLTVV.